One and the same sample provided the 17 T cell receptor beta chains below, sequenced in a study of regulatory T cells in long-lasting Graves disease. TCR beta libraries were built with iRepertoire HTBI primers and Arm-PCR of CDR3 regions. TCRdb re-called the multiplex PCR reads through MiXCR, storing one row per CDR3 protein. This sample has 350,000 to 500,000 distinct CDR3 sequences, with less than 15% found just once. Noted time point: newly diagnosed GD, antithyroid drugs for less than 3 months. Isolated PBMC RNA provided the starting material for the TCR library. The sample was also reused in another study, on T cells in Graves' hyperthyroidism and ophthalmopathy.

Sequences were derived from peripheral blood mononuclear cells (PBMCs), sampled at new diagnosis, from a patient treated with antithyroid drugs. These receptors were obtained from a woman aged 50 to 65 with Graves disease.

V gene TRBV20-1 combines with J gene TRBJ2-1; 11 bases are shared with TRBD2. The CDR3 length is 18 residues. Germline CDR1 DFQATT, CDR2 SNEGSKA (reference sequence). Trimming cost V 5 bases and J 5 bases; bases outside gene matches: 17. CDR3 in amino acids: CSASDDLGVGLADNEQFF. The CDR3 region has the DNA TGCAGTGCTTCCGACGACTTAGGGGTGGGACTAGCGGACAATGAGCAGTTCTTC.

This clonotype came up many times. The chain links TRBV2 to TRBJ2-2; 7 bases fit TRBD2. The V gene end was trimmed by 6 bases and the J gene end by 2 bases; junction bases not matched to a gene: 12. The CDR3 has 17 amino acids. Germline lookup yields CDR1 SNHLY and CDR2 FYNNEI. CDR3 amino acids: CASSVNSGPFNTGELFF. The CDR3 DNA follows: TGTGCCAGCAGCGTTAATAGCGGGCCTTTTAACACCGGGGAGCTGTTTTTT.

In its sample, this clonotype was seen a few times. The rearrangement joins TRBV6-2 or TRBV6-3 to TRBJ1-2; D remains unclear. The length of the CDR3 is 17 residues. Germline V gene data show CDR1 as MNHEY and CDR2 as SVGEGT. V was cut by 2 bases and J by 1 base, with 17 bases left in between. The CDR3 nucleotides read TGTGCCAGCAGTTACGGGAATACCGCCGGTTATAACTATGGCTACACCTTC. Protein sequence: CASSYGNTAGYNYGYTF.

This clonotype was counted between two and nine times. The chain carries TRBV6-1 and TRBJ2-7, with D perhaps matching TRBD1 (5 bases). Trimming left V 5 bases short and J 4 bases short, with 12 bases between. The CDR3 is 13 amino acids. Per the germline V gene, CDR1 is MNHNS and CDR2 is SASEGT. CDR3 nucleotides: TGTGCCAGCAGTAACATACAGGTATACGAGCAGTACTTC. Residues: CASSNIQVYEQYF.

The V and J genes are TRBV20-1 and TRBJ2-7; the match to TRBD1 covers 12 bases. V dropped 3 bases and J dropped 0; count of bases not matched to a gene: 9. This CDR3 comprises 17 residues. Germline V CDR1 and CDR2: DFQATT, SNEGSKA (reference sequence). Here the CDR3 reads CSARGTGGRLGSYEQYF. The CDR3 DNA sequence: TGCAGTGCTAGGGGGACAGGGGGCCGCCTCGGCTCCTACGAGCAGTACTTC.

This clonotype was observed many times. This rearrangement joins TRBV27 to TRBJ2-7; TRBD1 aligns across 7 bases. This CDR3 comprises 14 residues. Germline CDR1 and CDR2: MNHEY and SMNVEV (reference sequence). V trimming: 3 bases; J trimming: 2 bases; junction bases outside the gene matches: 4. Written as DNA, the CDR3 is TGTGCCAGCAGTTTTCGACAGGGAGCCTACGAGCAGTACTTC. The encoded protein is CASSFRQGAYEQYF.

V gene TRBV11-2 combines with J gene TRBJ2-1; 8 bases line up with TRBD1. With 5 bases clipped from V and 5 bases from J, the junction kept 8 bases outside the gene matches. Germline values: CDR1 SGHAT, CDR2 FQNNGV. The CDR3 totals 15 residues. This CDR3 reads CASSQGDRTNNEQFF. The CDR3 DNA reads as TGTGCCAGCAGCCAGGGGGACAGGACAAACAATGAGCAGTTCTTC. The full variable domain, with the rest looked up from reference TRBV11-2 and TRBJ2-1, is EAGVAQSPRYKIIEKRQSVAFWCNPISGHATLYWYQQILGQGPKLLIQFQNNGVVDDSQLPKDRFSAERLKGVDSTLKIQPAKLEDSAVYLCASSQGDRTNNEQFFGPGTRLTVL.

This chain connects TRBV28 to TRBJ1-2; a weak D match, TRBD1 (6 bases). There are 13 residues in the CDR3. Trimming took off 2 bases at V and 8 bases at J, with 12 bases between the two ends. Germline V gene lookup returns CDR1 MDHEN and CDR2 SYDVKM. CDR3 in DNA: TGTGCCAGCAGTTTAATGGGACACACGGGCTACACCTTC. This encodes CASSLMGHTGYTF.

CDR3 sequence reads: CASSSTSGTRNEQFF. The CDR3 bases are TGTGCCAGTAGTAGCACTAGCGGGACACGCAATGAGCAGTTCTTC. V is TRBV19 and J is TRBJ2-1; 10 bases fit TRBD2. Germline V gene sequence: CDR1 LNHDA, CDR2 SQIVND (reference sequence). J gave up 6 bases and V 4 bases, and 6 bases lay outside the gene matches. This CDR3 region has 15 residues.

This clonotype was counted ten times or more. The chain employs TRBV11-3 and TRBJ2-1; possible D gene TRBD1, 5 bases. CDR3 length: 16 amino acids. The V gene lost 1 base and the J gene lost 5 bases, with 15 bases spanning the gap. CDR1 is SGHNT, CDR2 YENEEA, per germline. CDR3 coding DNA: TGTGCCAGCAGCTTAGCCAGGGATCTCGGAAACAATGAGCAGTTCTTC. This gives the protein CASSLARDLGNNEQFF.

This clonotype has ten or more counts. The CDR3 DNA sequence: TGTGCCAGCAGGCGGGACACACTTTCTGCGGAGACCCAGTACTTC. Protein sequence: CASRRDTLSAETQYF. This chain joins TRBV2 and TRBJ2-5, with D perhaps given as TRBD1 or TRBD2 (6 bases each). CDR1 and CDR2 (germline): SNHLY, FYNNEI. V lost 6 bases to trimming and J lost 5 bases, with 19 bases between them. CDR3 size: 15 residues.

This clonotype was observed at least ten times. This chain joins TRBV20-1 and TRBJ2-3, with D unclear. In germline, CDR1 is DFQATT, CDR2 SNEGSKA (reference sequence). The CDR3 covers 11 residues. Between the trimmed V and J ends, which lost 2 bases and 6 bases, there was a span of 6 bases. CDR3 coding DNA: TGCAGTGCTAGAAGATGGGATACGCAGTATTTT. It encodes CSARRWDTQYF.

This clonotype has a handful of counts. This chain links TRBV9 with TRBJ2-1; 8 bases match TRBD2. Per the germline V gene, CDR1 is SGDLS and CDR2 is YYNGEE. There are 16 residues in the CDR3. Trimming cost V 1 base and J 7 bases; bases outside gene matches: 10. In nucleotides, the CDR3 is TGTGCCAGCAGCGTACGAGCGGGAGTAGGGGGGAATGAGCAGTTCTTC. Translated, it gives CASSVRAGVGGNEQFF. Combining the CDR3 with reference TRBV9 and TRBJ2-1 gives the whole variable domain DSGVTQTPKHLITATGQRVTLRCSPRSGDLSVYWYQQSLDQGLQFLIQYYNGEERAKGNILERFSAQQFPDLHSELNLSSLELGDSALYFCASSVRAGVGGNEQFFGPGTRLTVL.

At least ten counts were recorded for this clonotype. The chain carries TRBV30 and TRBJ2-7; no firm D call. Germline V gene lookup returns CDR1 GTSNPN and CDR2 SVGIG (reference sequence). The CDR3 spans 13 residues. The germline V and J ends were trimmed by 2 bases and 4 bases, with 12 bases remaining between them. Written as DNA, the CDR3 is TGTGCCTGGAGTTACGGCACGTTATACGAGCAGTACTTC. Amino acid sequence: CAWSYGTLYEQYF.

This clonotype has only a few counts. The chain recombines TRBV2 with TRBJ1-5; 9 positions match TRBD1. This CDR3 is built from 14 residues. Unmatched junction bases numbered 5, after V lost 6 bases and J lost 5 bases. Germline CDR1 and CDR2: SNHLY and FYNNEI. CDR3 protein: CASSDRGAHQPQHF. CDR3 nucleotides: TGTGCCAGCAGCGACAGGGGGGCCCATCAGCCCCAGCATTTT.

CDR3 sequence (DNA): TGCAGCGTTTGGGACTACGAATCCTACGAGCAGTACTTC. It codes for CSVWDYESYEQYF. This rearrangement joins TRBV29-1 to TRBJ2-7, with 7 bases that match TRBD2. The J segment lost 1 base and the V segment lost 5 bases, leaving 5 bases of the junction unmatched. The CDR3 covers 13 residues. Germline V gives CDR1 SQVTM, CDR2 ANQGSEA.

The chain joins TRBV3-1 to TRBJ2-5, with 9 nucleotides matching TRBD1. V dropped 4 bases and J dropped 1; count of bases not matched to a gene: 10. Germline lookup yields CDR1 LGHDT and CDR2 YNNKEL (reference sequence). This CDR3 is built from 17 residues. The CDR3 DNA is TGTGCCAGCAGCCCCCTGTGGGACAGGGTGCGCCAAGAGACCCAGTACTTC. Translating it yields CASSPLWDRVRQETQYF.